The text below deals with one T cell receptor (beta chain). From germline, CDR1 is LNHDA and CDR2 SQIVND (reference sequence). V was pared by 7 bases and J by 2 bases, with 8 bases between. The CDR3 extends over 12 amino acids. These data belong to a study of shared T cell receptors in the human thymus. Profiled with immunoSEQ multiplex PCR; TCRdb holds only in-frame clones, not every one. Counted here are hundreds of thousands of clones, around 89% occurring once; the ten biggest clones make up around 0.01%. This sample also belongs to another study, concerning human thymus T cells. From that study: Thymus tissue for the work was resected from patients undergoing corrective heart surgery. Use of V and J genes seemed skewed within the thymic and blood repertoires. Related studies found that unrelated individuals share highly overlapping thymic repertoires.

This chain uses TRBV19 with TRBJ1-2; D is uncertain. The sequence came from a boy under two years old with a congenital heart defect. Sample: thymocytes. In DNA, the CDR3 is TGTGCCAGTACGGGGTCGAACTATGGCTACACCTTC. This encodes CASTGSNYGYTF. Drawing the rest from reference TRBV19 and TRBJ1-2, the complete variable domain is DGGITQSPKYLFRKEGQNVTLSCEQNLNHDAMYWYRQDPGQGLRLIYYSQIVNDFQKGDIAEGYSVSREKKESFPLTVTSAQKNPTAFYLCASTGSNYGYTFGSGTRLTVV.